These T cell receptor beta chains were read from a single sample in a study of cytomegalovirus exposure and HLA in healthy donors. The repertoire was sequenced with immunoSEQ multiplex PCR; TCRdb's copy has only in-frame clones and lacks some. The sample has over 110,000 clones, around 78% seen once. Sample: PBMCs. The source is a woman under 30 in good health and CMV-seropositive. Each CDR3 is given with its conserved first and last residue. The D gene is left open where the match is weak. Expanded clones get a size class; other rows say once, few or many, or leave the size out.

D gene,J gene,clone size,V gene,CDR3 DNA,CDR3 protein
NA,TRBJ2-2,NA,TRBV15,TGTGCCACCAGCAGGGGGGGGCCCACCGGGGAGCTGTTTTTT,CATSRGGPTGELFF
TRBD1,TRBJ2-5,NA,TRBV19,TGTGCCAGTAGTCCACAGGGGGCCGAAGAGACCCAGTACTTC,CASSPQGAEETQYF
NA,TRBJ2-7,NA,TRBV28,TGTGCCAGCAGACCGAGGGTGATCCCCTACGAGCAGTACTTC,CASRPRVIPYEQYF
TRBD1,TRBJ1-6,NA,TRBV2,TGTGCCAGCAGTGAAGCGGGACAGGGAGTGGGGCCCCTCCACTTT,CASSEAGQGVGPLHF
NA,TRBJ2-4,NA,TRBV30,TGTGCCTGGAGTGTACGTGGGGGGGCCGGAAACATTCAGTACTTC,CAWSVRGGAGNIQYF
NA,TRBJ1-1,NA,TRBV5-6,TGTGCCAGCAGCTTGGCCTCTGGAGCTGAAGCTTTCTTT,CASSLASGAEAFF
NA,TRBJ2-7,NA,TRBV15,TGTGCCACCAGCAGAGCAGGGTGGGGAAGAGAGCAGTACTTC,CATSRAGWGREQYF
TRBD1,TRBJ1-2,NA,TRBV5-6,TGTGCCAGCAGCCGGGTGGGACAGGGGGCAGATGGCTACACCTTC,CASSRVGQGADGYTF
NA,TRBJ1-1,NA,TRBV27,TGTGCCAGCAGTCTACTACTGAACACTGAAGCTTTCTTT,CASSLLLNTEAFF
TRBD1,TRBJ1-5,NA,TRBV19,TGTGCCAGTAGTAGCAGGGGGCTGGGCTCCAATCAGCCCCAGCATTTT,CASSSRGLGSNQPQHF
NA,TRBJ1-4,few,TRBV19,TGTGCCAGTAGGCAGAATGAAAAACTGTTTTTT,CASRQNEKLFF
TRBD2,TRBJ2-3,NA,TRBV19,TGTGCCAGTAGTTTACTAGCGGGGGCCTTCACAGATACGCAGTATTTT,CASSLLAGAFTDTQYF
TRBD1,TRBJ2-7,NA,TRBV11-2,TGTGCCAGCAGCGTCTCCGACAGGGTCTACGAGCAGTACTTC,CASSVSDRVYEQYF
TRBD1,TRBJ2-6,NA,TRBV6-5,TGTGCCAGCGGGACAGGGGTCTCTGGGGCCAACGTCCTGACTTTC,CASGTGVSGANVLTF
NA,TRBJ1-2,NA,TRBV7-2,TGTGCCAGCAGCGCTCAGGGATATGGCTACACCTTC,CASSAQGYGYTF
TRBD1,TRBJ1-4,NA,TRBV27,TGTGCCAGCAAACCACAGGGGATCACTGAAAAACTGTTTTTT,CASKPQGITEKLFF
TRBD1,TRBJ2-5,NA,TRBV5-4,TGTGCCAGCAGCCAGGGGACAGAGGCGACCCAGTACTTC,CASSQGTEATQYF
NA,TRBJ1-5,NA,TRBV7-2,TGTGCCAGCAGCTTATCAAATAGCAATCAGCCCCAGCATTTT,CASSLSNSNQPQHF
NA,TRBJ1-6,NA,TRBV7-9,TGTGCCAGCAGCTTTGCGACAGACGTTCGCTATAATTCACCCCTCCACTTT,CASSFATDVRYNSPLHF
NA,TRBJ2-1,NA,TRBV7-6,TGTGCCAGCAGCGGAGGGCTTGAGCAGTTCTTC,CASSGGLEQFF
TRBD1,TRBJ2-7,NA,TRBV5-6,TGTGCCAGCAGCCGACTTGCCTCGACAGGGTCCTACGAGCAGTACTTC,CASSRLASTGSYEQYF
TRBD1,TRBJ1-1,NA,TRBV5-6,TGTGCCAGCAGCTTGGACAGGGGAGTGGCGTACACTGAAGCTTTCTTT,CASSLDRGVAYTEAFF
NA,TRBJ2-7,NA,TRBV6-1,TGTGCCAGCAGTGTCGACGGGGGGCCCTCCTACGAGCAGTACTTC,CASSVDGGPSYEQYF
TRBD1,TRBJ1-1,NA,TRBV4-1,TGCGCCAGCAGCCAAGCGTCGATACAGGGGGCTCTTGAAGCTTTCTTT,CASSQASIQGALEAFF
TRBD1,TRBJ1-1,NA,TRBV7-9,TGTGCCAGCAGCCCCAGGGAGATACAGGGACAGTCAGCTTTCTTT,CASSPREIQGQSAFF
TRBD1,TRBJ1-1,NA,TRBV29-1,TGCAGCGTTGTGGGACAGAACTTCAACACTGAAGCTTTCTTT,CSVVGQNFNTEAFF
TRBD1,TRBJ2-1,few,TRBV5-1,TGCGCCAGCAGCTTACTCCCGGGACAGGGCTCAGAGCAGTTCTTC,CASSLLPGQGSEQFF
NA,TRBJ2-7,NA,TRBV5-1,TGCGCCAGCAGCTTCACCTTCGGGACAAAGGTACTCCTCAACTACGAGCAGTACTTC,CASSFTFGTKVLLNYEQYF
TRBD2,TRBJ2-5,once,TRBV18,TGTGCCAGCTCTCCCGGACTAGAAGAGACCCAGTACTTC,CASSPGLEETQYF
NA,TRBJ1-5,NA,TRBV30,TGTGCCTGGGCCCCGGGGGAGAGGAGCAATCAGCCCCAGCATTTT,CAWAPGERSNQPQHF
TRBD1,TRBJ2-1,NA,TRBV6-5,TGTGCCAGCAGTTACGGGACAGGGTTCTACAATGAGCAGTTCTTC,CASSYGTGFYNEQFF